These 24 T cell receptor beta chains were all obtained from the same sample, sequenced in a study of long-term antiretroviral therapy in people with HIV. At survey level, the immunoSEQ assay was run in its v3.0 version. The data were produced by immunoSEQ multiplex PCR, yet TCRdb's version contains in-frame clones alone and is incomplete. The sample comprises about 20,000 clones, 80% to 90% of which are singletons, and more than 7.5% rests with the top ten. The specimen comprised unsorted PBMCs, sampled 4.2 years after starting antiretroviral therapy. These TCRs come from a man aged 45-65 years with HIV.

The chain uses TRBV7-8 and TRBJ1-1; 9 bases align to TRBD1. The CDR3 contains 16 residues. Germline lookup yields CDR1 SGHVS and CDR2 FQNEAQ. V trimming: 4 bases; J trimming: 2 bases; junction bases outside the gene matches: 8. The CDR3 region is CASSYDRGFINTEAFF. For the CDR3, the DNA is TGTGCCAGCAGCTACGACAGGGGGTTTATTAACACTGAAGCTTTCTTT.

V is TRBV27 and J is TRBJ2-3; D remains ambiguous. CDR1 MNHEY and CDR2 SMNVEV come from the germline V gene (reference sequence). The length of the CDR3 is 14 residues. The V end was cut by 0 bases, the J end by 2 bases, with 6 bases between. This chain's CDR3 is CASSLSLSTDTQYF. The CDR3 DNA is TGTGCCAGCAGTTTATCCCTGTCCACAGATACGCAGTATTTT.

The chain joins TRBV5-1 to TRBJ2-1, with 7 bases that match TRBD2. The CDR3 is made up of 13 amino acids. The trim removed 2 bases at V and 9 bases at J, leaving 5 bases unmatched. Germline V CDR1 and CDR2: SGHRS, YFSETQ. CDR3 in amino acids: CASSFDQRGEQFF. The CDR3 region has the DNA TGCGCCAGCAGCTTCGACCAGCGGGGTGAGCAGTTCTTC.

V and J are TRBV27 and TRBJ1-1, with D perhaps TRBD1 (5 bases). The V gene's germline CDR1 is MNHEY and CDR2 SMNVEV (reference sequence). This CDR3 spans 13 amino acids. V was clipped by 5 bases and J by 5 bases, with 12 bases between them. The CDR3 nucleotides are TGTGCCAGCAGTAGAACAGGAGGGACTGAAGCTTTCTTT. It encodes CASSRTGGTEAFF.

This sequence joins TRBV27 and TRBJ2-1, with TRBD2 matching over 11 bases. CDR1 is MNHEY, CDR2 SMNVEV, per germline (reference sequence). This CDR3 comprises 16 residues. The V gene end was trimmed by 5 bases and the J gene end by 4 bases; junction bases not matched to a gene: 7. CDR3 in DNA: TGTGCCAGCAGTGCAATAACTAGCGGGGGATACAATGAGCAGTTCTTC. This sequence encodes CASSAITSGGYNEQFF.

The chain combines TRBV30 with TRBJ2-7; D is unresolved. V lost 3 bases and J lost 4, with 10 bases in between. The CDR3 totals 12 residues. CDR1 GTSNPN and CDR2 SVGIG come from the germline V gene (reference sequence). CDR3 bases: TGTGCCTGGAGGGGGTCCGATTACGAGCAGTACTTC. This gives the protein CAWRGSDYEQYF.

CDR3 coding DNA: TGTGCCAGCAGCAATAGCGGGGGGGCCACCGGGGAGCTGTTTTTT. Translated: CASSNSGGATGELFF. V and J are TRBV7-2 and TRBJ2-2, with 11 nucleotides matching TRBD2. The CDR3 is 15 amino acids. J gave up 4 bases and V 5 bases, and 3 bases lay outside the gene matches. CDR1 SGHTA and CDR2 FQGNSA come from the germline V gene.

V gene TRBV5-8 combines with J gene TRBJ2-4; 9 bases match TRBD1. The CDR3 runs 14 residues. The junction had 7 bases not matched to a gene; V was cut back by 4 bases and J by 8 bases. CDR1 is SGHTS and CDR2 is YDEGEE in the germline V gene. The CDR3 DNA reads as TGTGCCAGCAGCCCCCGGACAGGGGAGGACATTCAGTACTTC. This gives the protein CASSPRTGEDIQYF.

This rearrangement joins TRBV9 to TRBJ2-3; D is possibly TRBD2 (6 bases). The CDR3 extends over 15 amino acids. Germline CDR1 and CDR2: SGDLS and YYNGEE. The V gene lost 4 bases and the J gene lost 1 base, with 13 bases spanning the gap. The chain's CDR3 is CASSFGTLRTDTQYF. CDR3 DNA: TGTGCCAGCAGCTTCGGGACTCTACGCACAGATACGCAGTATTTT.

The CDR3 bases are TGCAGCGTTGAAAGAGTCCAGGGGGCTACCAAAAACATTCAGTACTTC. It yields the protein CSVERVQGATKNIQYF. V gene TRBV29-1 combines with J gene TRBJ2-4, with 8 bases fitting TRBD1. The V and J ends lost 2 bases and 2 bases, in that order; junction bases with no gene match: 8. Germline loops: CDR1 SQVTM, CDR2 ANQGSEA. CDR3 length: 16 amino acids.

This chain connects TRBV5-1 to TRBJ2-7; unclear D gene. Trimming took 0 bases from V and 3 from J, leaving 10 bases between them. Looked up from germline, CDR1 is SGHRS and CDR2 is YFSETQ. The CDR3 consists of 14 residues. The CDR3, as DNA: TGCGCCAGCAGCTTGGGTGGCGCGCACTACGAGCAGTACTTC. It is translated as CASSLGGAHYEQYF.

The chain is built from TRBV30 and TRBJ1-1; D not resolved. This CDR3 spans 13 amino acids. The V gene's germline CDR1 is GTSNPN and CDR2 SVGIG (reference sequence). Trimming pared 4 bases from V and 0 bases from J, leaving 9 bases between. The CDR3, as DNA: TGTGCCTGGATCGGACGTATGAACACTGAAGCTTTCTTT. Protein product: CAWIGRMNTEAFF.

The chain carries TRBV9 and TRBJ1-3; maybe TRBD1 (6 bases). V lost 3 bases and J lost 1, with 11 bases in between. The CDR3 is 15 residues long. Germline-derived CDR1 and CDR2 are SGDLS and YYNGEE. In DNA, the CDR3 is TGTGCCAGCAGCGCCCAGGGACAATCTGGAAACACCATATATTTT. Its protein product is CASSAQGQSGNTIYF.

The chain links TRBV5-1 to TRBJ2-1; a weak D match, TRBD2 (7 bases). V lost 0 bases to trimming and J lost 4 bases, with 11 bases between them. This CDR3 comprises 15 residues. Per the germline V gene, CDR1 is SGHRS and CDR2 is YFSETQ. CDR3 residues: CASSLGGGPYNEQFF. CDR3 sequence (DNA): TGCGCCAGCAGCTTGGGCGGGGGCCCTTACAATGAGCAGTTCTTC. Filled out from reference TRBV5-1 and TRBJ2-1, the complete variable domain reads KAGVTQTPRYLIKTRGQQVTLSCSPISGHRSVSWYQQTPGQGLQFLFEYFSETQRNKGNFPGRFSGRQFSNSRSEMNVSTLELGDSALYLCASSLGGGPYNEQFFGPGTRLTVL.

The chain carries TRBV10-3 and TRBJ2-3; TRBD1 agrees at 9 bases. CDR1 is ENHRY, CDR2 SYGVKD, per germline. The CDR3 runs to 12 residues. Losses at the gene ends were 9 bases for V and 4 bases for J; bases not matched to a gene: 2. The chain's CDR3 is CAIGQGSDTQYF. CDR3 in DNA: TGTGCCATAGGACAGGGGTCAGATACGCAGTATTTT.

The V gene is TRBV4-3, the J gene TRBJ2-7; 9 nucleotides line up with TRBD1. CDR3 size: 16 residues. With 0 bases clipped from V and 6 bases from J, the junction kept 9 bases outside the gene matches. CDR1 and CDR2 from the germline V gene are LGHNA and YSLEER. CDR3 sequence reads: CASSQDGTGSGAEQYF. As DNA, the CDR3 is TGCGCCAGCAGCCAAGATGGGACAGGGAGTGGGGCCGAGCAGTACTTC.

The chain has TRBV14 and TRBJ1-4, with D possibly being TRBD1 (5 bases). This CDR3 has 11 residues. Trimming pared 2 bases from V and 10 bases from J, leaving 5 bases between. Germline CDR1 is SGHDN and CDR2 is FVKESK. CDR3 in DNA: TGTGCCAGCAGCCAAAGGGGAAAACTGTTTTTT. Encoded protein: CASSQRGKLFF.

The V call is TRBV6-5, the J call TRBJ2-7; 9 bases match TRBD1. CDR1 is MNHEY, CDR2 SVGAGI, per germline. J was trimmed by 4 bases and V by 6 bases; bases with no gene match: 7. The CDR3 runs 14 residues. The CDR3 protein is CASRAPDRGYEQYF. CDR3 sequence (DNA): TGTGCCAGCAGGGCCCCGGACAGGGGATACGAGCAGTACTTC.

The V gene is TRBV2, the J gene TRBJ1-5; TRBD1 is a possible D gene (5 bases). Germline-derived CDR1 and CDR2 are SNHLY and FYNNEI. Trimming took off 4 bases at V and 5 bases at J, with 12 bases between the two ends. The CDR3 is 14 amino acids. For the CDR3, the DNA is TGTGCCAGCAGTGGCAGGGCGTTCGATCAGCCCCAGCATTTT. Protein product: CASSGRAFDQPQHF.

This clone has a handful of counts. This rearrangement joins TRBV5-1 to TRBJ1-2, with 7 bases aligning to TRBD1. Trimming cost V 2 bases and J 5 bases; bases outside gene matches: 9. The CDR3 covers 15 residues. Germline CDR1 reads SGHRS; CDR2 reads YFSETQ. This CDR3 is CASSFETDRSYGYTF. CDR3 in DNA: TGCGCCAGCAGCTTTGAAACGGACAGGTCTTATGGCTACACCTTC.

The chain uses TRBV5-4 and TRBJ2-2; 9 bases line up with TRBD2. The V and J ends lost 1 base and 7 bases, in that order; junction bases with no gene match: 5. The CDR3 length is 15 residues. CDR1 SGHNT and CDR2 YYREEE come from the germline V gene (reference sequence). The CDR3 sequence: CASSLNSGGIGELFF. CDR3 in DNA: TGTGCCAGCAGCTTGAATAGCGGGGGAATCGGGGAGCTGTTTTTT.

The V and J genes are TRBV19 and TRBJ1-1; 7 nucleotides line up with TRBD1. The CDR3 has 15 amino acids. Germline V CDR1 and CDR2: LNHDA, SQIVND (reference sequence). J lost 1 base, V lost 3 bases, and 5 bases had no gene match. The CDR3 nucleotides are TGTGCCAGTAGTATGCCGAGACAGGGGAACACTGAAGCTTTCTTT. Residues: CASSMPRQGNTEAFF.

The chain's CDR3 is CASSWGTGGYEQYF. CDR3 coding DNA: TGTGCCAGCAGCTGGGGGACAGGGGGCTACGAGCAGTACTTC. The V gene is TRBV5-5, the J gene TRBJ2-7, with 11 bases aligning to TRBD1. CDR3 length equals 14 residues. The V and J ends lost 3 bases and 3 bases, in that order; junction bases with no gene match: 2. The germline CDR1 and CDR2 sequences are SGHKS and YYEKEE (reference sequence).

This clone has only one observation. The gene calls are TRBV7-3 and TRBJ2-3; TRBD2 matches at 14 bases. The CDR3 contains 17 residues. CDR1 and CDR2 (germline): SGHTA, FQGTGA. V shed 5 bases, J shed 1 base, and the junction held 5 bases outside the gene matches. The CDR3 region has the DNA TGTGCCAGCAGCCCGCCGGGACTAGCGGGGGGCACAGATACGCAGTATTTT. Translating it yields CASSPPGLAGGTDTQYF.